The 15 T cell receptor beta chains below were found in one sample sequenced in a study of T cell responses to AZD1222 COVID-19 vaccine. TCRdb's copy holds only in-frame clones and misses some; the assay was immunoSEQ multiplex PCR. The table shows approximately 80,000 clones, with more than 80% occurring only once. Specimen: peripheral blood, collected on day 0 of AZD1222 vaccination. These receptors all come from an adult in good health.

This chain uses TRBV28 with TRBJ1-2; 7 bases match TRBD1. Per germline, CDR1 MDHEN and CDR2 SYDVKM. CDR3 size: 15 residues. The V and J ends lost 2 bases and 8 bases, in that order; junction bases with no gene match: 11. The CDR3 DNA reads as TGTGCCAGCAGTTTACTCAGGGACAGCGGATTGGGCTACACCTTC. Its protein product is CASSLLRDSGLGYTF.

This clone was observed a single time. The rearrangement links TRBV4-3 to TRBJ1-1, with D possibly being TRBD1 (6 bases). The CDR3 totals 13 residues. Germline V gives CDR1 LGHNA, CDR2 YSLEER. V shed 3 bases and J shed 1 base, with 6 bases lying between them. The CDR3 region has the DNA TGCGCCAGCAGCCAGACAGGGAACACTGAAGCTTTCTTT. Amino acids: CASSQTGNTEAFF.

This clone was recorded only once. The chain carries TRBV15 and TRBJ1-1; D is unclear. The V end lost 0 bases, the J end lost 0 bases, and 8 bases lay between the germline ends. CDR3 length: 15 amino acids. Germline lookup yields CDR1 LNHNV and CDR2 YYDKDF (reference sequence). The CDR3 DNA sequence: TGTGCCACCAGCAGAGAAGTGACGGTGAACACTGAAGCTTTCTTT. Residues: CATSREVTVNTEAFF.

The V gene is TRBV9, the J gene TRBJ1-5, with a tentative D call TRBD1 (5 bases). Per the germline V gene, CDR1 is SGDLS and CDR2 is YYNGEE. V shed 0 bases and J shed 5 bases, with 12 bases lying between them. The CDR3 contains 15 residues. The CDR3 sequence: CASSVGARGDQPQHF. The DNA for the CDR3 is TGTGCCAGCAGCGTAGGGGCGAGAGGGGATCAGCCCCAGCATTTT.

The chain employs TRBV7-3 and TRBJ1-1; possible D gene TRBD1, 6 bases. CDR1 and CDR2 from the germline V gene are SGHTA and FQGTGA. V was pared by 6 bases and J by 1 base, with 15 bases between. This CDR3 contains 15 residues. CDR3 amino acids: CASRLYRVENTEAFF. As DNA, the CDR3 is TGTGCCAGCAGGTTATACAGGGTTGAGAACACTGAAGCTTTCTTT.

The rearrangement uses TRBV4-3 and TRBJ1-1; 7 nucleotides line up with TRBD1. The length of the CDR3 is 16 residues. V gave up 1 base and J gave up 3 bases; unmatched junction bases: 8. Germline V gene lookup returns CDR1 LGHNA and CDR2 YSLEER. The CDR3 DNA reads as TGCGCCAGCAGCCAAGTTACCTTCGACAGGGACACTGAAGCTTTCTTT. It translates to CASSQVTFDRDTEAFF.

The chain has TRBV4-1 and TRBJ1-1; TRBD1 might be the D (5 bases). The CDR3 has 14 amino acids. CDR1 MGHRA and CDR2 YSYEKL come from the germline V gene. The V and J ends lost 3 bases and 0 bases respectively, with 8 bases between them. CDR3 in amino acids: CASSQTAMNTEAFF. In nucleotides, the CDR3 is TGCGCCAGCAGCCAGACAGCCATGAACACTGAAGCTTTCTTT.

The table lists this clone with a count of one. The V call is TRBV6-2 or TRBV6-3, the J call TRBJ1-5; D is ambiguous. Germline lookup yields CDR1 MNHEY and CDR2 SVGEGT. CDR3 length: 13 amino acids. Trimming removed 7 bases from V and 6 bases from J, with 13 bases in between. Written as DNA, the CDR3 is TGTGCCAGCAACCCCCCGGGGTTTCAGCCCCAGCATTTT. This gives the protein CASNPPGFQPQHF.

V gene TRBV11-2 combines with J gene TRBJ1-1; D is undetermined. From germline, CDR1 is SGHAT and CDR2 FQNNGV. V lost 1 base, J lost 0 bases, and 9 bases lay in between. This CDR3 is built from 15 residues. The CDR3 DNA follows: TGTGCCAGCAGCTTAGTGTTGGGGTTGAACACTGAAGCTTTCTTT. It translates to CASSLVLGLNTEAFF.

The gene calls are TRBV28 and TRBJ1-5; 9 positions match TRBD1. The CDR3 length is 17 residues. V shed 6 bases, J shed 4 bases, and the junction held 13 bases outside the gene matches. Germline CDR1 reads MDHEN; CDR2 reads SYDVKM. The DNA for the CDR3 is TGTGCCAGCAGAGGACAGGGGTTAGGTCTTTCGAATCAGCCCCAGCATTTT. Translation gives CASRGQGLGLSNQPQHF.

This chain links TRBV6-5 with TRBJ1-5, with D unclear. V dropped 6 bases and J dropped 7 bases, with 13 bases sitting between them. The CDR3 loop spans 13 amino acids. Germline CDR1 and CDR2: MNHEY and SVGAGI. The CDR3 is CASSDWWRQPQHF. In DNA, the CDR3 is TGTGCCAGCAGCGACTGGTGGCGGCAGCCCCAGCATTTT.

The chain uses TRBV6-4 and TRBJ2-1, with 8 nucleotides matching TRBD1. V was pared by 6 bases and J by 6 bases, with 13 bases of the junction left unmatched. From germline, CDR1 is MRHNA and CDR2 SNTAGT. The CDR3 has 16 amino acids. CDR3 protein: CASSNLPGQGGNEQFF. The CDR3 DNA reads TGTGCCAGCAGCAACCTACCAGGACAGGGTGGCAATGAGCAGTTCTTC.

V is TRBV2 and J is TRBJ1-5, with D uncertain. Germline V lookup: CDR1 SNHLY, CDR2 FYNNEI. The V and J ends lost 2 bases and 7 bases respectively, with 12 bases between them. This CDR3 is built from 14 residues. The CDR3: CASSEFRVGQPQHF. The CDR3 region has the DNA TGTGCCAGCAGTGAATTTAGGGTTGGACAGCCCCAGCATTTT.

This clone was detected only a few times. This chain links TRBV6-5 with TRBJ1-2, with 9 bases fitting TRBD1. The CDR3 extends over 14 amino acids. Germline V CDR1 and CDR2: MNHEY, SVGAGI. The V and J ends lost 0 bases and 8 bases, in that order; junction bases with no gene match: 4. In DNA form, the CDR3 reads TGTGCCAGCAGTTACTCGCACAGGGGGCAAGGCTACACCTTC. It is translated as CASSYSHRGQGYTF.

V and J are TRBV27 and TRBJ1-6; TRBD1 is a possible D gene (5 bases). V was pared by 0 bases and J by 11 bases, with 14 bases between. The germline gives CDR1 MNHEY, CDR2 SMNVEV (reference sequence). The CDR3 is made up of 15 amino acids. The CDR3 DNA sequence: TGTGCCAGCAGTTTATCGAGCAGGGAGCGTCCACCCCTCCACTTT. It encodes CASSLSSRERPPLHF.